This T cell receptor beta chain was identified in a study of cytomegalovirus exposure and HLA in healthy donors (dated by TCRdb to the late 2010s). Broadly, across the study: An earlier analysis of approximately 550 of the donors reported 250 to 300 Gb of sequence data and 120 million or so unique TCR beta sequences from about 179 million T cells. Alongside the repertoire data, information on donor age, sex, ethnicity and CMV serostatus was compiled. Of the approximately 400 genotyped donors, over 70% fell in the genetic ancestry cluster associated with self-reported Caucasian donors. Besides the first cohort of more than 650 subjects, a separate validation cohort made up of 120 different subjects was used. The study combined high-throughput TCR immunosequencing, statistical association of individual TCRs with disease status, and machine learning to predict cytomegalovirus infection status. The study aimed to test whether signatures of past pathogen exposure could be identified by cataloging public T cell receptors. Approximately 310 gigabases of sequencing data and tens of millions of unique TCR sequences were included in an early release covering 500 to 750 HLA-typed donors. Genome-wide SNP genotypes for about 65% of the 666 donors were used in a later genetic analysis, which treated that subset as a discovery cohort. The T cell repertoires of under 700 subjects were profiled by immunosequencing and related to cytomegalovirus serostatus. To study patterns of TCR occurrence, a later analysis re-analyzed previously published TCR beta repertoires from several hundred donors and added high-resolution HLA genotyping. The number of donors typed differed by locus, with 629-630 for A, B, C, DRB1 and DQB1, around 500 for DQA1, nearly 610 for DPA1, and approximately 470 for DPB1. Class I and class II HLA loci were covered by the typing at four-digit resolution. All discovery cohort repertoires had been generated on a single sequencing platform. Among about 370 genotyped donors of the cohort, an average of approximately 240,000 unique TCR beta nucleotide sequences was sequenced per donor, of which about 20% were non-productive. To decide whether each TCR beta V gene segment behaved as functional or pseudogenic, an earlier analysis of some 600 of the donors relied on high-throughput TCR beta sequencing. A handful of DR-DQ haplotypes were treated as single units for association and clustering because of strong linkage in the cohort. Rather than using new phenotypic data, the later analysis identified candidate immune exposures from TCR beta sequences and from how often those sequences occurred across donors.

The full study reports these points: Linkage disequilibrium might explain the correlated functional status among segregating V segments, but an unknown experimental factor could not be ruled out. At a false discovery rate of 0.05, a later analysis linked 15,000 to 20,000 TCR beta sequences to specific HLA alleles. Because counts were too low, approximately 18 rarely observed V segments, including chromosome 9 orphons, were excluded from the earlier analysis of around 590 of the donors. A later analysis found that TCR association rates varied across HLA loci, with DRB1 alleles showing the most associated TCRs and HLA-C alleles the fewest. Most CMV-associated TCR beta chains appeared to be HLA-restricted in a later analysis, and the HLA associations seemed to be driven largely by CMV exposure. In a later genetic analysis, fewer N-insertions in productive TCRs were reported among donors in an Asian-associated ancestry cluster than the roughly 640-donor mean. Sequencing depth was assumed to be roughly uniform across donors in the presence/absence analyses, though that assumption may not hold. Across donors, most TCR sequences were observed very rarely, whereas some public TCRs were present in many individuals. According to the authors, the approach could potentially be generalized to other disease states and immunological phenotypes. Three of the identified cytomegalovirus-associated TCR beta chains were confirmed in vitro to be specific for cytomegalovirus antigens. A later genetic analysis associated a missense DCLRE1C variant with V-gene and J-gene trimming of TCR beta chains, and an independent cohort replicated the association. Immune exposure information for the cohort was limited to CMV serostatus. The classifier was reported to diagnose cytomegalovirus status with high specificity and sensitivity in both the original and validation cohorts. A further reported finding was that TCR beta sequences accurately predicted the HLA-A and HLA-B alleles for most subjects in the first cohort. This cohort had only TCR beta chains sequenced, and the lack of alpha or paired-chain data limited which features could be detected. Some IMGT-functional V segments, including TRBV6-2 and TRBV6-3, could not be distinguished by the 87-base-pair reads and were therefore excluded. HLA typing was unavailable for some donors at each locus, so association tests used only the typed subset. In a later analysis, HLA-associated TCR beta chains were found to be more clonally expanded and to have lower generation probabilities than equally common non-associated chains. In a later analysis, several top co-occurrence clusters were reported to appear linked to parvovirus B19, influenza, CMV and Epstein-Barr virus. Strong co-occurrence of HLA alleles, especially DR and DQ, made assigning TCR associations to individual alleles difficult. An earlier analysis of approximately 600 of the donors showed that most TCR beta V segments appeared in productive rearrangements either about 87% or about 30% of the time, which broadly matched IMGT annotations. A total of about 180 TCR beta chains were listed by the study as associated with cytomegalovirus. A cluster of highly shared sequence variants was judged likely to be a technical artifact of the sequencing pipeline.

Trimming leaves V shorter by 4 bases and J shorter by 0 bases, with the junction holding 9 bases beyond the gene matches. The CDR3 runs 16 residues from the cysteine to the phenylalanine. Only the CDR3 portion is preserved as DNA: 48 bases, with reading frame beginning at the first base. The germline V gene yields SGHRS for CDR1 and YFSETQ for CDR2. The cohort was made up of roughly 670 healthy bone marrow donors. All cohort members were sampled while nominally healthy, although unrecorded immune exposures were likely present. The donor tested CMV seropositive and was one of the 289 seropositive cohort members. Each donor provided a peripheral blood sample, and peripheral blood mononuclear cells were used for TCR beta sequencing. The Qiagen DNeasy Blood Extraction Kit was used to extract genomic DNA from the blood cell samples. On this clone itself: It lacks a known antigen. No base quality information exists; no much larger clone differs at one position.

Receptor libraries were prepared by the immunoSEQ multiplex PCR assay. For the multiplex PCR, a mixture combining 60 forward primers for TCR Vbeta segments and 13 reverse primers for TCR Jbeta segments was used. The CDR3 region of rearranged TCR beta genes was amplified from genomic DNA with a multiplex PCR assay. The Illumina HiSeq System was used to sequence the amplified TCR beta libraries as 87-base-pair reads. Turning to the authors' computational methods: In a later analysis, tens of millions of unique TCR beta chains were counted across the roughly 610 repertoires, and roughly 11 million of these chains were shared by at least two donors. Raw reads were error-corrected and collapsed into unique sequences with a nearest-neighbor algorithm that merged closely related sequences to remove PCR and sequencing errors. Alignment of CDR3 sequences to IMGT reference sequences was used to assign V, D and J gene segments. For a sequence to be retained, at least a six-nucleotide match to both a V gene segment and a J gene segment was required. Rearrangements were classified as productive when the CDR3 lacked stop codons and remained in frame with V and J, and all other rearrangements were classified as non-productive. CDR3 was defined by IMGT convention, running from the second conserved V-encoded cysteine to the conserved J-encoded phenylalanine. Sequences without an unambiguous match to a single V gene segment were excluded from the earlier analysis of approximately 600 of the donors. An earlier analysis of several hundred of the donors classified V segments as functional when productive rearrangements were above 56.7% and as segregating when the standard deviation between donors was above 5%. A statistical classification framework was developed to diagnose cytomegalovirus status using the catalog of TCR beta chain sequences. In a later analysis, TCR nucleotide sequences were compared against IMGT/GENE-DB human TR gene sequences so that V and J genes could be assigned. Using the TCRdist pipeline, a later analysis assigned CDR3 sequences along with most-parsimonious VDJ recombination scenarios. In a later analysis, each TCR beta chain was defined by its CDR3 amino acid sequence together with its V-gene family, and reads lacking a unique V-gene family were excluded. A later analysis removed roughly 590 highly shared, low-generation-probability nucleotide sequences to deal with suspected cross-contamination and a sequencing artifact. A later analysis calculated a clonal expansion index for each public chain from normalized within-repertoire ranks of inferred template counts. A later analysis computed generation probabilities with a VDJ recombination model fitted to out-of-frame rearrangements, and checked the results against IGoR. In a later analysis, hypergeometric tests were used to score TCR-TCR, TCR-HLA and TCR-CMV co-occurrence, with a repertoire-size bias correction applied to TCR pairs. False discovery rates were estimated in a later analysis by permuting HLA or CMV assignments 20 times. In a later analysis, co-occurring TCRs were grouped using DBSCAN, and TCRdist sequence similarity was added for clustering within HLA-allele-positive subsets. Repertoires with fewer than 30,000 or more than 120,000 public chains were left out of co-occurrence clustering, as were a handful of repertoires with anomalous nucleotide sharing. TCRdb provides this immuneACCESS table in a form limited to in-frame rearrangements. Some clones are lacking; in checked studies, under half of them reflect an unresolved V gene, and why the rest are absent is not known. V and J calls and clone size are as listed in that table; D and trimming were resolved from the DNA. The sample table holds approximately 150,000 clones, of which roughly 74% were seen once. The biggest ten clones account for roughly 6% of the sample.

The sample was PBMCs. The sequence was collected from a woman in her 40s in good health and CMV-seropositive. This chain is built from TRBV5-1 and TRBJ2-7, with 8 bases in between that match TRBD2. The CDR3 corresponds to CASSRDYSGVSYEQYF. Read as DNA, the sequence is TGCGCCAGCAGCCGTGACTATAGCGGGGTCTCCTACGAGCAGTACTTC.